The rows below give T cell receptor beta chains drawn from one sample of a study of beta chain features in type 1 diabetes. The data were produced by immunoSEQ multiplex PCR, yet TCRdb's version contains in-frame clones alone and is incomplete. The repertoire holds a few hundred thousand clones, with over 8.5% as singletons. Sequenced sample: central memory CD4+ T cells from blood. The origin of the receptors is a man in his thirties or forties with type 1 diabetes. CDR3s include the opening cysteine and the closing phenylalanine or tryptophan.

v_gene,j_gene,CDR3aa
TRBV11-3,TRBJ2-4,CASSQTTGQGTLQYF
TRBV4-1,TRBJ2-7,CASSYKDGYEQYF
TRBV19,TRBJ1-2,CASSSGTGTAHYGYTF
TRBV19,TRBJ1-5,CASSSLAWGIDQPQHF
TRBV18,TRBJ2-5,CASSLGYQETQYF
TRBV28,TRBJ1-2,CASSFLDVRNYGYTF
TRBV7-2,TRBJ1-5,CASSLVDDRWGNQPQHF
TRBV7-2,TRBJ2-2,CASSLRPETGELFF
TRBV5-1,TRBJ2-3,CASSLGFGAGETDTQYF
TRBV27,TRBJ2-4,CASSPDRGQNIQYF
TRBV28,TRBJ2-2,CASSISGVGTGELFF
TRBV7-2,TRBJ1-4,CASSTQGGNEKLFF
TRBV18,TRBJ2-7,CASSPLSIQGAHEQYF
TRBV7-8,TRBJ2-7,CASSPGRIAGHSYEQYF
TRBV2,TRBJ2-3,CASRRLAVNTDTQYF
TRBV28,TRBJ1-1,CASSLRGGNTEAFF
TRBV10-3,TRBJ2-7,CASSGSPRQRESYEQYF
TRBV7-2,TRBJ2-3,CASSLIGSDTQYF
TRBV9,TRBJ2-5,CASSGVSQETQYF
TRBV16,TRBJ2-7,CASSPQGQGNYEQYF
TRBV11-2,TRBJ2-2,CASSLGLAGIGELFF
TRBV29-1,TRBJ2-5,CSVVGGRAWETQYF
TRBV6-5,TRBJ2-7,CASSDFYEQYF
TRBV29-1,TRBJ2-4,CSVEGTAKNIQYF
TRBV30,TRBJ1-5,CAWSVAAGNQPQHF
TRBV10-3,TRBJ2-7,CAITRDTSYEQYF
TRBV4-1,TRBJ1-5,CASSLGSGEEGQPQHF
TRBV7-2,TRBJ2-5,CASSLRGGSRETQYF
TRBV6-6,TRBJ1-5,CASSYTAGNNQPQHF
TRBV18,TRBJ1-5,CASSPGTEVGQPQHF
TRBV28,TRBJ1-2,CASSLGRGTGYGYTF
TRBV14,TRBJ2-3,CASSPSVWADTQYF
TRBV19,TRBJ2-6,CASSLGQANVLTF
TRBV5-1,TRBJ1-1,CASSPQNGMNTEAFF
TRBV5-1,TRBJ2-5,CASSLASETQYF
TRBV6-5,TRBJ1-5,CASRSVGGQPQHF
TRBV9,TRBJ2-7,CASSVGLAGQTAEQYF
TRBV7-9,TRBJ1-1,CASSLVQGNTEAFF
TRBV29-1,TRBJ2-7,CSTRTGGDYEQYF
TRBV5-4,TRBJ1-5,CASSLMQGGSNQPQHF
TRBV5-4,TRBJ1-2,CASRLGREAGYTF
TRBV29-1,TRBJ1-5,CSVEQGIGQPQHF
TRBV21-1,TRBJ2-7,CASSKAGQSSYEQYF
TRBV15,TRBJ1-1,CATSRDRGNTEAFF
TRBV5-4,TRBJ2-5,CASSPTTSVETQYF
TRBV7-9,TRBJ2-3,CASSLRVFKGDTQYF
TRBV5-6,TRBJ1-5,CASSFGRPSNQPQHF
TRBV9,TRBJ1-1,CASSVGWGSTEAFF
TRBV6-1,TRBJ2-7,CASSARQGGGYEQYF
TRBV18,TRBJ1-1,CASSTFKISGAMGRVTEAFF